One and the same sample provided the 15 T cell receptor beta chains below, sequenced in a study of molecular identifiers for immune sequencing clone quantification. In TCRdb, the PCR reads were re-called with MiXCR into one record per CDR3 protein. The sample has about 630,000 distinct CDR3 sequences; roughly 25% are singletons. The sequenced sample was naive CD8+ T cells from blood, with Jurkat cell RNA spiked in. As to subset: FACS-sorted CD8+CD4-CCR7+CD45RA+ naive T cells. All receptors derive from a human donor in good health. Some libraries in this study had Jurkat cell RNA spiked in.

This clonotype came up a few times. This sequence joins TRBV19 and TRBJ2-7; D is unclear. V dropped 5 bases and J dropped 2 bases, with 13 bases sitting between them. The germline V gene encodes CDR1 LNHDA and CDR2 SQIVND (reference sequence). This CDR3 has 14 residues. CDR3 loop: CASSPSVNTYEQYF. The CDR3 nucleotides read TGTGCCAGTAGTCCGTCAGTGAATACCTACGAGCAGTACTTC.

This clonotype was observed at least ten times. This sequence joins TRBV7-9 and TRBJ1-1; D remains ambiguous. V was shortened by 5 bases and J by 3 bases, with 13 bases between the two germline ends. The CDR3 has 14 amino acids. From germline, CDR1 is SEHNR and CDR2 FQNEAQ (reference sequence). CDR3 nucleotide sequence: TGTGCCAGCAGCCCCCGTTGGTTAGACACTGAAGCTTTCTTT. Encoded protein: CASSPRWLDTEAFF.

This clonotype appeared many times. The V call is TRBV6-2 or TRBV6-3, the J call TRBJ2-3; D possibly uses TRBD1 or TRBD2 (6 bases each). Trimming took 5 bases from V and 11 from J, leaving 14 bases between them. The germline gives CDR1 MNHEY, CDR2 SVGEGT. This CDR3 spans 12 amino acids. CDR3 residues: CASSPGALGQYF. The CDR3 region has the DNA TGTGCCAGCAGTCCGGGGGCATTGGGGCAGTATTTT.

This clonotype was seen repeatedly, ten times or more. The chain links TRBV5-3 to TRBJ2-7, with 11 bases that match TRBD2. TRBV5-3 is an ORF; its function is uncertain. CDR3 size: 15 residues. Germline trimming cut 8 bases from V and 2 bases from J; bases unmatched to any gene: 9. CDR3 amino acids: CASSWGTSGTYEQYF. CDR3 sequence (DNA): TGTGCCAGCAGTTGGGGGACTAGCGGTACCTACGAGCAGTACTTC.

With regard to this clonotype: A read error may explain this, as a much larger clone is one base away. This rearrangement joins TRBV2 to TRBJ2-6, with 7 bases matching TRBD1. The CDR3 spans 21 residues. Per the germline V gene, CDR1 is SNHLY and CDR2 is FYNNEI. Written as DNA, the CDR3 is TGTGCCAGCAGCAACTCCCGGGACAGCCAAACTTCCTTCTCTGGGGCCAACGACCTGACTTTC. Translation: CASSNSRDSQTSFSGANDLTF. Based on the CDR3 plus reference TRBV2 and TRBJ2-6, the full variable domain is EPEVTQTPSHQVTQMGQEVILRCVPISNHLYFYWYRQILGQKVEFLVSFYNNEISEKSEIFDDQFSVERPDGSNFTLKIRSTKLEDSAMYFCASSNSRDSQTSFSGANDLTFGAGSRLTVL.

This clonotype came up many times. This chain connects TRBV7-9 to TRBJ1-4, with TRBD1 as a possible D gene (5 bases). Germline lookup yields CDR1 SEHNR and CDR2 FQNEAQ (reference sequence). Trimming took off 3 bases at V and 6 bases at J, with 17 bases between the two ends. CDR3 length: 16 amino acids. CDR3 amino acids: CASSLRTGTEDEKLFF. The CDR3 nucleotides are TGTGCCAGCAGCTTGAGAACCGGGACGGAGGATGAAAAACTGTTTTTT.

The chain employs TRBV12-3 or TRBV12-4 and TRBJ2-7, with 8 bases fitting TRBD1. J gave up 12 bases and V 6 bases, and 22 bases lay outside the gene matches. This CDR3 comprises 16 residues. The CDR3 DNA reads TGTGCCAGCAGCCAACCCCGCGGACAGGGCGAGGAGACCCGGTACTTC. This codes for CASSQPRGQGEETRYF.

A remark on this clonotype: A clone one base away is much larger, so this may be a read error. V gene TRBV29-1 combines with J gene TRBJ2-3; D is unclear. There are 16 residues in the CDR3. CDR1 SQVTM and CDR2 ANQGSEA come from the germline V gene. With 4 bases removed from V and 2 bases from J, the gap between germline ends came to 19 bases. The CDR3 DNA sequence: TGCAGCGTTGTTGTTTCTAGAGTCACGAACACAGATACGCAGTATTTT. Its protein is CSVVVSRVTNTDTQYF.

This clonotype has just a few counts. The chain recombines TRBV2 with TRBJ2-3, with D hard to call. Germline-derived CDR1 and CDR2 are SNHLY and FYNNEI. The germline V and J ends were trimmed by 1 base and 6 bases, with 11 bases remaining between them. The CDR3 loop spans 14 amino acids. CDR3 sequence reads: CASSEGSSEDTQYF. CDR3 bases: TGTGCCAGCAGTGAAGGGTCCAGCGAGGATACGCAGTATTTT.

The rearrangement uses TRBV15 and TRBJ2-1; 10 bases align to TRBD1. The CDR3 extends over 18 amino acids. Per germline, CDR1 LNHNV and CDR2 YYDKDF (reference sequence). J lost 3 bases, V lost 0 bases, and 8 bases had no gene match. This CDR3 reads CATSRDGRDRGYYNEQFF. The CDR3 DNA is TGTGCCACCAGCAGAGATGGTCGGGACAGGGGTTACTACAATGAGCAGTTCTTC.

This clonotype was found many times. This chain uses TRBV5-4 with TRBJ2-3; a weak D match, TRBD1 (6 bases). V was clipped by 5 bases and J by 5 bases, with 12 bases between them. The germline V gene has CDR1 SGHNT and CDR2 YYREEE (reference sequence). There are 13 residues in the CDR3. The CDR3 nucleotides read TGTGCCAGCAGGCAACAGGGCCTAGATACGCAGTATTTT. Translated, it gives CASRQQGLDTQYF.

In the case of this clonotype: This may arise from a read error, as a much more abundant clone is one base away. This chain joins TRBV7-9 and TRBJ2-5, with 7 bases aligning to TRBD1. The germline gives CDR1 SEHNR, CDR2 FQNEAQ (reference sequence). CDR3 length equals 15 residues. This CDR3 reads CASSSAQGDQETQCF. In DNA form, the CDR3 reads TGTGCCAGCAGCTCCGCGCAGGGGGACCAAGAGACCCAGTGCTTC.

The CDR3 protein is CASSLMAGTEAFF. Written as DNA, the CDR3 is TGTGCCAGCAGTTTAATGGCGGGGACTGAAGCTTTCTTT. This chain connects TRBV28 to TRBJ1-1; D gene uncertain. The V and J ends lost 2 bases and 5 bases respectively, with 9 bases between them. Germline values: CDR1 MDHEN, CDR2 SYDVKM. The CDR3 covers 13 residues.

The V and J genes are TRBV5-3 and TRBJ1-3, with a tentative D call TRBD1 (5 bases). TRBV5-3 is identified as an open reading frame with a role that is uncertain. The V and J ends lost 8 bases and 8 bases respectively, with 26 bases between them. This CDR3 is built from 16 residues. The chain's CDR3 is CASSSQGNSPGHTIYF. CDR3 nucleotides: TGTGCCAGCAGTTCCCAGGGAAATTCACCGGGACACACCATATATTTT.

The rearrangement uses TRBV29-1 and TRBJ1-2; 10 bases match TRBD1. CDR1 SQVTM and CDR2 ANQGSEA come from the germline V gene. The V gene end was trimmed by 2 bases and the J gene end by 4 bases; junction bases not matched to a gene: 7. The CDR3 contains 15 residues. The CDR3: CSVEPWGQGLYGYTF. CDR3 in DNA: TGCAGCGTTGAACCCTGGGGACAGGGGCTCTATGGCTACACCTTC.